This T cell receptor beta chain is drawn from a study of blood T cells in healthy people across ages. Study results and caveats: No one knew whether donors had CMV, which possibly confounded expanded clonotype changes.

Sample-barcoded 5' priming and a J-beta primer mix drove a second PCR of roughly 7 to 11 cycles. TCRdb independently ran MiXCR on the 5' RACE reads; one entry per CDR3 protein. The sample includes over 1,200,000 distinct CDR3 sequences, 59% of them seen just once. The CDR3 has 15 amino acids. The germline V gene has CDR1 WSHSY and CDR2 SAAADI. Trimming shortened V by 0 bases and J by 11 bases, and 19 bases separated the two germline ends. This clonotype has just a few counts. The antigen is unknown. The sample was blood. The chain joins TRBV10-2 to TRBJ1-2; D is unresolved. The receptor's source is a man younger than 35 in good health. CDR3 DNA sequence: TGCGCCAGCAGTGAGTCGTCGGGGTACAGCCACATGTACACCTTC. It is translated as CASSESSGYSHMYTF.